Each of the 30 T cell receptor beta chains below was sequenced from the same sample in a study of blood T cell repertoires in COVID-19. Generated by immunoSEQ multiplex PCR, the TCRdb table keeps only in-frame clones and is missing some. The top ten clones hold 1.5% to 2.5% of a sample with more than 85,000 clones, roughly 89% of them seen once. Sequencing was carried out using peripheral blood. Every receptor here comes from a woman aged 45-65 years with COVID-19, enrolled during active disease.

The chain uses TRBV3-1 (or the pseudogene TRBV3-2) and TRBJ1-5; D call uncertain. The CDR3 spans 13 residues. The germline V gene encodes CDR1 LGHDT and CDR2 YNNKEL (reference sequence). V lost 0 bases and J 3 bases, leaving 3 bases between the germline ends. CDR3 sequence reads: CASSQEANQPQHF. The CDR3, as DNA: TGTGCCAGCAGCCAAGAAGCCAATCAGCCCCAGCATTTT.

This chain uses TRBV19 with TRBJ2-1, with TRBD1 matching over 8 bases. The length of the CDR3 is 12 residues. CDR1 and CDR2 (germline): LNHDA, SQIVND (reference sequence). V was pared by 11 bases and J by 6 bases, with 6 bases of the junction left unmatched. CDR3 nucleotide sequence: TGTGCCGCCCGGGACAGGTCCAATGAGCAGTTCTTC. The encoded protein is CAARDRSNEQFF. Full variable domain (missing parts from reference TRBV19 and TRBJ2-1): DGGITQSPKYLFRKEGQNVTLSCEQNLNHDAMYWYRQDPGQGLRLIYYSQIVNDFQKGDIAEGYSVSREKKESFPLTVTSAQKNPTAFYLCAARDRSNEQFFGPGTRLTVL.

V and J are TRBV2 and TRBJ1-3; tentatively, D is TRBD1 (5 bases). V dropped 4 bases and J dropped 4 bases, with 5 bases sitting between them. CDR3 length: 12 amino acids. Germline values: CDR1 SNHLY, CDR2 FYNNEI. The CDR3 loop reads CASSGQGNTIYF. The CDR3 coding sequence is TGTGCCAGCAGTGGACAGGGAAACACCATATATTTT.

The gene calls are TRBV5-4 and TRBJ1-1, with a tentative D call TRBD1 (5 bases). CDR1 SGHNT and CDR2 YYREEE come from the germline V gene (reference sequence). Trimming removed 9 bases at V and 0 bases at J, with 9 bases between. There are 12 residues in the CDR3. In nucleotides, the CDR3 is TGTGCCATTCAGGGAATGAACACTGAAGCTTTCTTT. This codes for CAIQGMNTEAFF.

The V call is TRBV11-2, the J call TRBJ2-7, with D maybe TRBD2 (6 bases). CDR1 is SGHAT and CDR2 is FQNNGV in the germline V gene. V was pared by 5 bases and J by 7 bases, with 15 bases between. This CDR3 is built from 13 residues. CDR3 sequence: CASSPGTANEQYF. CDR3 sequence (DNA): TGTGCCAGCAGCCCAGGGACTGCCAATGAGCAGTACTTC. The complete variable domain, with remaining parts taken from reference TRBV11-2 and TRBJ2-7, reads EAGVAQSPRYKIIEKRQSVAFWCNPISGHATLYWYQQILGQGPKLLIQFQNNGVVDDSQLPKDRFSAERLKGVDSTLKIQPAKLEDSAVYLCASSPGTANEQYFGPGTRLTVT.

This rearrangement joins TRBV18 to TRBJ1-1, with D maybe TRBD1 (5 bases). The CDR3 totals 15 residues. Germline V gene data show CDR1 as KGHSH and CDR2 as LQKENI. The V and J ends lost 2 bases and 2 bases respectively, with 12 bases between them. CDR3 DNA: TGTGCCAGCTCACCATTAACGACAGATAACACTGAAGCTTTCTTT. Protein product: CASSPLTTDNTEAFF.

The chain has TRBV27 and TRBJ1-3; no definite D call. Germline CDR1 is MNHEY and CDR2 is SMNVEV (reference sequence). This CDR3 comprises 12 residues. V shed 6 bases and J shed 3 bases, with 6 bases lying between them. The CDR3 loop reads CASSTGGNTIYF. The CDR3 DNA sequence: TGTGCCAGCAGCACCGGTGGAAACACCATATATTTT.

The V gene is TRBV27, the J gene TRBJ2-5, with 9 bases identical to TRBD2. Germline loops: CDR1 MNHEY, CDR2 SMNVEV (reference sequence). CDR3 size: 15 residues. The V segment lost 6 bases and the J segment 2 bases; nucleotides outside the gene matches: 7. CDR3 sequence: CASSRAGGDQETQYF. The CDR3, as DNA: TGTGCCAGCAGCCGGGCGGGGGGGGATCAAGAGACCCAGTACTTC.

CDR3 amino acids: CAWSVAIEAFF. For the CDR3, the DNA is TGTGCCTGGAGTGTGGCCATTGAAGCTTTCTTT. V gene TRBV30 combines with J gene TRBJ1-1; D remains ambiguous. The V gene lost 0 bases and the J gene lost 7 bases, with 6 bases spanning the gap. Germline V gene sequence: CDR1 GTSNPN, CDR2 SVGIG (reference sequence). CDR3 length: 11 residues.

The chain links TRBV6-6 to TRBJ2-2; no clear D gene. Looked up from germline, CDR1 is MNHNY and CDR2 is SVGAGI (reference sequence). CDR3 size: 14 residues. V was pared by 5 bases and J by 2 bases, with 9 bases between. The CDR3 coding sequence is TGTGCCAGCAGTCCCGGAGTCAACACCGGGGAGCTGTTTTTT. Protein: CASSPGVNTGELFF.

The chain recombines TRBV24-1 with TRBJ1-1; 8 bases fit TRBD1. Germline CDR1 KGHDR, CDR2 SFDVKD. Trimming at V came to 4 bases and at J to 5 bases, leaving 8 bases not matched to a gene. The CDR3 contains 15 residues. In DNA form, the CDR3 reads TGTGCCACCAGTGACCCCGGACAGGGAAGAACTGAAGCTTTCTTT. Protein sequence: CATSDPGQGRTEAFF.

The chain joins TRBV7-8 to TRBJ1-5; 7 bases line up with TRBD1. In germline, CDR1 is SGHVS, CDR2 FQNEAQ. The CDR3 runs 18 residues. Germline trimming cut 1 base from V and 2 bases from J; bases unmatched to any gene: 11. In DNA, the CDR3 is TGTGCCAGCAGCTTAGGAAGGGTTACAGGGGTTGGCAATCAGCCCCAGCATTTT. Its protein product is CASSLGRVTGVGNQPQHF.

The J gene is TRBJ2-1, the V gene TRBV5-1; possibly TRBD1 for D (5 bases). CDR1 is SGHRS and CDR2 is YFSETQ in the germline V gene. Trimming cost V 2 bases and J 2 bases, with 11 bases left between them. The CDR3 is 15 amino acids. The CDR3: CASSFQGLPYNEQFF. In DNA, the CDR3 is TGCGCCAGCAGCTTTCAGGGTCTCCCCTACAATGAGCAGTTCTTC.

The chain couples TRBV7-3 to TRBJ2-3; D possibly corresponds to TRBD2 (6 bases). V was cut by 2 bases and J by 4 bases, with 13 bases left in between. The CDR3 length is 15 residues. CDR1 and CDR2 (germline): SGHTA, FQGTGA. In nucleotides, the CDR3 is TGTGCCAGCAGCTTACAAGCAACTAGCTCAGATACGCAGTATTTT. As protein: CASSLQATSSDTQYF.

This chain uses TRBV5-1 with TRBJ2-2, with TRBD2 identical over 12 bases. The CDR3 runs 15 residues. V shed 4 bases and J 3 bases; nucleotides not matched to a gene: 1. Germline V gene lookup returns CDR1 SGHRS and CDR2 YFSETQ. The CDR3 DNA reads as TGCGCCAGCAGCCGACTAGCGGGGGACACCGGGGAGCTGTTTTTT. This sequence encodes CASSRLAGDTGELFF.

This clone was seen many times. This CDR3 reads CATSATRGQGLVNSNQPQHF. The CDR3, as DNA: TGTGCCACCAGTGCCACTCGGGGACAGGGACTTGTCAATAGCAATCAGCCCCAGCATTTT. The chain combines TRBV24-1 with TRBJ1-5; 9 positions agree with TRBD1. From germline, CDR1 is KGHDR and CDR2 SFDVKD. This CDR3 has 20 residues. V trimming: 5 bases; J trimming: 0 bases; junction bases outside the gene matches: 16.

The rearrangement uses TRBV1 and TRBJ2-1; the D call TRBD2 from the table was never checked on the DNA. TRBV1 is a pseudogene. This CDR3 is 18 amino acids long. The CDR3 sequence: CTSSQERAKRGGLNEQFF. The CDR3 nucleotides are TGCACCAGCAGCCAAGAGAGGGCAAAGCGGGGGGGCCTGAATGAGCAGTTCTTC.

This clone has only a few counts. This sequence joins TRBV4-1 and TRBJ2-4; TRBD1 is a possible D gene (6 bases). Germline-derived CDR1 and CDR2 are MGHRA and YSYEKL. The CDR3 is 15 residues long. V gave up 1 base and J gave up 6 bases, with 13 bases separating them. The CDR3 here is CASSQGSQGINIQYF. DNA of the CDR3: TGCGCCAGCAGCCAAGGGAGCCAGGGGATAAACATTCAGTACTTC.

The chain couples TRBV7-9 to TRBJ1-2, with D possibly TRBD1 on 5 matching bases. V was pared by 1 base and J by 7 bases, with 16 bases between. The V gene's germline CDR1 is SEHNR and CDR2 FQNEAQ (reference sequence). CDR3 length: 15 residues. CDR3 residues: CASSLGTGWDGGYTF. The DNA for the CDR3 is TGTGCCAGCAGCTTAGGTACAGGCTGGGATGGTGGCTACACCTTC.

The chain uses TRBV19 and TRBJ2-1, with 7 bases matching TRBD2. The junction had 4 bases not matched to a gene; V was cut back by 5 bases and J by 3 bases. From germline, CDR1 is LNHDA and CDR2 SQIVND (reference sequence). This CDR3 has 14 residues. The CDR3 here is CASSLGGVYNEQFF. CDR3 DNA: TGTGCCAGTAGTTTGGGGGGGGTCTACAATGAGCAGTTCTTC.

The CDR3 loop reads CASSEGQGADEQFF. In DNA, the CDR3 is TGCGCCAGCAGTGAGGGACAGGGGGCCGATGAGCAGTTCTTC. This chain joins TRBV10-1 and TRBJ2-1; 11 bases agree with TRBD1. The germline gives CDR1 WNHNN, CDR2 SYGVQD (reference sequence). Trimming cost V 2 bases and J 8 bases; bases outside gene matches: 2. The length of the CDR3 is 14 residues.

The genes are TRBV7-8 and TRBJ2-7; 9 positions match TRBD1. V shed 3 bases and J 3 bases; nucleotides not matched to a gene: 6. CDR1 is SGHVS and CDR2 is FQNEAQ in the germline V gene. The CDR3 length is 15 residues. CDR3 residues: CASSFTAGQGYEQYV. DNA for the CDR3: TGTGCCAGCAGCTTTACAGCGGGACAGGGCTACGAGCAGTACGTC.

The chain uses TRBV27 and TRBJ2-1; TRBD2 is a possible D gene (5 bases). This CDR3 has 13 amino acids. Germline lookup yields CDR1 MNHEY and CDR2 SMNVEV (reference sequence). V was shortened by 0 bases and J by 12 bases, with 12 bases between the two germline ends. The CDR3 coding sequence is TGTGCCAGCAGTTTATCGAGGGTCGTTGGGCAGTTCTTC. The encoded protein is CASSLSRVVGQFF.

This sequence joins TRBV30 and TRBJ2-2; 7 bases are a match to TRBD2. Germline V gene data show CDR1 as GTSNPN and CDR2 as SVGIG (reference sequence). This CDR3 is 15 amino acids long. With 8 bases clipped from V and 1 base from J, the junction kept 10 bases outside the gene matches. In DNA, the CDR3 is TGTGCCCTGAGGCGCGGGGGTATGAACACCGGGGAGCTGTTTTTT. The encoded protein is CALRRGGMNTGELFF.

The chain uses TRBV21-1 and TRBJ2-7; the D call TRBD1 from the table was never checked on the DNA. TRBV21-1 is an annotated pseudogene. CDR3 size: 16 residues. CDR3 amino acids: CASSPGQDSPDYEQYV. The CDR3 region has the DNA TGTGCCAGCAGCCCCGGACAGGATTCACCTGACTACGAGCAGTACGTC.

The chain links TRBV29-1 to TRBJ2-1; the D is unclear. The CDR3 is 13 amino acids. V was clipped by 5 bases and J by 0 bases, with 8 bases between them. Germline loops: CDR1 SQVTM, CDR2 ANQGSEA. The CDR3 loop reads CSVLIPSYNEQFF. In DNA form, the CDR3 reads TGCAGCGTTCTAATACCCTCCTACAATGAGCAGTTCTTC.

The chain uses TRBV4-3 and TRBJ1-2; D perhaps matches TRBD1 (5 bases). The CDR3 loop spans 16 amino acids. V was cut by 0 bases and J by 0 bases, with 11 bases left in between. Per the germline V gene, CDR1 is LGHNA and CDR2 is YSLEER. The CDR3 is CASSQDGAGTNYGYTF. The CDR3 DNA sequence: TGCGCCAGCAGCCAAGATGGGGCAGGCACTAACTATGGCTACACCTTC.

The chain recombines TRBV19 with TRBJ1-5; TRBD1 matches at 9 bases. CDR1 is LNHDA, CDR2 SQIVND, per germline (reference sequence). The J segment lost 6 bases and the V segment lost 4 bases, leaving 7 bases of the junction unmatched. This CDR3 has 15 residues. CDR3 nucleotides: TGTGCCAGTAGTACCACCGGGACAGGGACTCAGCCCCAGCATTTT. The encoded protein is CASSTTGTGTQPQHF.

The CDR3 protein is CASSLASGNGYTF. The CDR3 region has the DNA TGTGCCAGCAGCTTGGCTTCGGGGAATGGCTACACCTTC. The rearrangement uses TRBV5-4 and TRBJ1-2; D is ambiguous. Germline loops: CDR1 SGHNT, CDR2 YYREEE (reference sequence). The germline V and J ends were trimmed by 0 bases and 6 bases, with 9 bases remaining between them. The CDR3 length is 13 residues.

This chain links TRBV5-4 with TRBJ2-5, with 7 bases fitting TRBD2. The CDR3 loop spans 15 amino acids. The V and J ends lost 2 bases and 5 bases, in that order; junction bases with no gene match: 9. CDR1 is SGHNT, CDR2 YYREEE, per germline (reference sequence). CDR3 nucleotides: TGTGCCAGCAGCTTACAATTGGGGGGGAGGGAGACCCAGTACTTC. Its protein is CASSLQLGGRETQYF.